Each of the 22 T cell receptor beta chains below was sequenced from the same sample in a study. Via MiXCR, TCRdb re-called the RT-PCR reads, giving one row per CDR3 protein. The sample yields about 680,000 distinct CDR3 sequences, 12% to 15% seen once. Sequenced: memory CD4+ T cells from blood. The receptors originated from a female donor in good health, serving as a healthy control.

The chain has TRBV20-1 and TRBJ2-3; D possibly corresponds to TRBD2 (6 bases). V gave up 6 bases and J gave up 4 bases, with 11 bases separating them. The CDR3 is 12 residues long. Germline V lookup: CDR1 DFQATT, CDR2 SNEGSKA (reference sequence). The DNA for the CDR3 is TGCAGTGCCCAGCGGGTGGCAGATACGCAGTATTTT. Encoded protein: CSAQRVADTQYF.

This clonotype came up many times. The rearrangement links TRBV20-1 to TRBJ2-5; 14 nucleotides align to TRBD2. The CDR3 runs to 13 residues. Per the germline V gene, CDR1 is DFQATT and CDR2 is SNEGSKA (reference sequence). The CDR3 bases are TGCAGGGCGGGACTAGCGGGAGAAGAGACCCAGTACTTC. It encodes CRAGLAGEETQYF.

The rearrangement joins TRBV4-3 to TRBJ2-1; perhaps TRBD2 as D (6 bases). Germline V gives CDR1 LGHNA, CDR2 YSLEER. Deletions cut 4 bases from V and 8 bases from J, with 15 bases between. The CDR3 is 14 residues long. CDR3 DNA sequence: TGCGCCAGCAGCCCGGCTGCGGGGTGGTATGAGCAGTTCTTC. Translated, it gives CASSPAAGWYEQFF.

The rearrangement links TRBV7-2 to TRBJ1-3; a possible D gene is TRBD1 (6 bases). Trimming removed 2 bases at V and 3 bases at J, with 17 bases between. CDR1 SGHTA and CDR2 FQGNSA come from the germline V gene. The CDR3 is 17 amino acids. CDR3: CASSLYGVGAGGNTIYF. The CDR3 nucleotides are TGTGCCAGCAGCTTATACGGGGTGGGGGCAGGTGGAAACACCATATATTTT.

This clonotype was found a few times. The chain is built from TRBV5-1 and TRBJ1-6, with a weak D call TRBD1 (6 bases). This CDR3 spans 15 amino acids. Germline V CDR1 and CDR2: SGHRS, YFSETQ. V shed 0 bases and J shed 10 bases, with 14 bases lying between them. The CDR3 DNA is TGCGCCAGCAGCTTGGACAGGGATAGGGGGTCACCCCTCCACTTT. Translation: CASSLDRDRGSPLHF.

This clonotype has at least ten counts. The V gene is TRBV7-3, the J gene TRBJ2-3, with 8 nucleotides matching TRBD2. The CDR3 contains 15 residues. Germline CDR1 is SGHTA and CDR2 is FQGTGA. With V trimmed by 2 bases and J by 1 base, 2 bases remained unmatched. CDR3: CASSLGLARTDTQYF. CDR3 in DNA: TGTGCCAGCAGCTTAGGACTAGCCCGCACAGATACGCAGTATTTT.

This clonotype came up many times. CDR3 coding DNA: TGCAGTGCGCCCGGTAGCGGGAGGGGCGGCAATGAGCAGTTCTTC. Translating it yields CSAPGSGRGGNEQFF. The gene calls are TRBV20-1 and TRBJ2-1, with 11 bases matching TRBD2. From germline, CDR1 is DFQATT and CDR2 SNEGSKA (reference sequence). The CDR3 has 15 residues. Trimming at V came to 6 bases and at J to 6 bases, leaving 10 bases not matched to a gene.

Many counts were recorded for this clonotype. J is TRBJ2-7 and V is TRBV29-1, with 7 positions matching TRBD1. Looked up from germline, CDR1 is SQVTM and CDR2 is ANQGSEA. V shed 6 bases and J 5 bases; nucleotides not matched to a gene: 7. The length of the CDR3 is 12 residues. The CDR3 is CSVRQGINEQYF. As DNA, the CDR3 is TGCAGCGTAAGACAGGGCATCAACGAGCAGTACTTC.

There are a few counts of this clonotype. The chain uses TRBV27 and TRBJ2-7; the D gene is possibly TRBD1 (5 bases). V was cut by 2 bases and J by 3 bases, with 17 bases left in between. This CDR3 spans 16 amino acids. Per the germline V gene, CDR1 is MNHEY and CDR2 is SMNVEV (reference sequence). The CDR3 region is CASSLGPPRARYEQYF. The CDR3 DNA sequence: TGTGCCAGCAGTTTAGGGCCCCCCAGGGCACGCTACGAGCAGTACTTC.

The chain uses TRBV6-2 or TRBV6-3 and TRBJ1-5; tentatively, D is TRBD1 (5 bases). The V end lost 4 bases, the J end lost 0 bases, and 13 bases lay between the germline ends. Germline lookup yields CDR1 MNHEY and CDR2 SVGEGT. The CDR3 is 16 amino acids. DNA of the CDR3: TGTGCCAGCAGTTTCCTCGACAGCTATAGCAATCAGCCCCAGCATTTT. Amino acids: CASSFLDSYSNQPQHF.

A few counts support this clonotype. The rearrangement joins TRBV4-2 to TRBJ2-1; the D gene could be TRBD1 or TRBD2 (7 bases each). This CDR3 is 21 amino acids long. Germline V gene lookup returns CDR1 LGHNA and CDR2 YNFKEQ. V lost 1 base and J lost 0, with 25 bases in between. The CDR3 reads CASSQALDRRGRESSYNEQFF. The CDR3 DNA is TGTGCCAGCAGCCAAGCCCTTGACCGTAGGGGGCGGGAGAGCTCCTACAATGAGCAGTTCTTC.

This chain connects TRBV5-1 to TRBJ1-1; TRBD1 is a possible D gene (6 bases). The CDR3 runs 15 residues. The V gene lost 3 bases and the J gene lost 1 base, with 13 bases spanning the gap. The germline gives CDR1 SGHRS, CDR2 YFSETQ. This chain's CDR3 is CASSSGDATNTEAFF. Written as DNA, the CDR3 is TGCGCCAGCAGCTCAGGGGATGCGACGAACACTGAAGCTTTCTTT.

This clonotype was seen a few times. The rearrangement joins TRBV18 to TRBJ1-1; 7 positions match TRBD1. This CDR3 is built from 13 residues. Germline CDR1 is KGHSH and CDR2 is LQKENI. The V segment lost 6 bases and the J segment 8 bases; nucleotides outside the gene matches: 9. The CDR3 region has the DNA TGTGCCAGCTCCAGGGACAGTTACCCCGAAGCTTTCTTT. It specifies CASSRDSYPEAFF.

This clonotype was seen more than once but under ten times. The chain employs TRBV24-1 and TRBJ1-2; perhaps TRBD1 as D (5 bases). The CDR3 sequence is 15 residues long. Germline V gene lookup returns CDR1 KGHDR and CDR2 SFDVKD. V dropped 4 bases and J dropped 8 bases, with 19 bases sitting between them. The CDR3 sequence is CATSDSGTPALGYTF. The DNA for the CDR3 is TGTGCCACCAGTGACTCCGGGACGCCGGCCTTGGGCTACACCTTC.

This clonotype has at least ten counts. The V and J genes are TRBV7-2 and TRBJ2-5; D is uncertain. Germline V gene sequence: CDR1 SGHTA, CDR2 FQGNSA. V lost 3 bases and J lost 2, with 7 bases in between. The CDR3 is 13 residues long. In DNA form, the CDR3 reads TGTGCCAGCAGCTTCTATACGCAAGAGACCCAGTACTTC. Its protein is CASSFYTQETQYF.

This clonotype was counted only a few times. The V call is TRBV20-1, the J call TRBJ2-2; 13 positions match TRBD2. V shed 4 bases and J 1 base; nucleotides not matched to a gene: 3. Germline-derived CDR1 and CDR2 are DFQATT and SNEGSKA (reference sequence). The CDR3 is 16 residues long. The CDR3 here is CSATGTSGMNTGELFF. CDR3 nucleotides: TGCAGTGCTACCGGGACTAGCGGGATGAACACCGGGGAGCTGTTTTTT.

This clonotype was detected only a few times. The chain joins TRBV5-1 to TRBJ1-4; D remains ambiguous. CDR3 length: 14 amino acids. The germline V gene encodes CDR1 SGHRS and CDR2 YFSETQ. V was shortened by 5 bases and J by 0 bases, with 8 bases between the two germline ends. Here the CDR3 DNA reads TGCGCCAGCAGTTTACCTGCAACTAATGAAAAACTGTTTTTT. Encoded protein: CASSLPATNEKLFF. The entire variable domain, with the rest obtained from reference TRBV5-1 and TRBJ1-4, is as follows: KAGVTQTPRYLIKTRGQQVTLSCSPISGHRSVSWYQQTPGQGLQFLFEYFSETQRNKGNFPGRFSGRQFSNSRSEMNVSTLELGDSALYLCASSLPATNEKLFFGSGTQLSVL.

About this clonotype: A read error is possible here, since a much larger clone lies one base away. V and J are TRBV6-1 and TRBJ1-5; D remains ambiguous. The CDR3 covers 13 residues. Germline V CDR1 and CDR2: MNHNS, SASEGT. CDR3 coding DNA: TGTGCCAGCAGTCAGATTAACAATCAGCCCCGGCATTTT. It translates to CASSQINNQPRHF.

V is TRBV20-1 and J is TRBJ1-5; D may be TRBD1 (5 bases). CDR3 length equals 11 residues. Germline assignment: CDR1 DFQATT and CDR2 SNEGSKA (reference sequence). V lost 0 bases and J lost 11, with 8 bases in between. The CDR3, as DNA: TGCAGTGCTAGAGAGGCGGGGGCCCAGCATTTT. Protein sequence: CSAREAGAQHF.

The table lists this clonotype with many counts. The chain uses TRBV10-3 and TRBJ2-1; D might be TRBD1 or TRBD2, each matching 6 bases. There are 14 residues in the CDR3. Trimming took 4 bases from V and 4 from J, leaving 11 bases between them. Germline V lookup: CDR1 ENHRY, CDR2 SYGVKD. Written as DNA, the CDR3 is TGTGCCATCAGTGGATTAGGGGGGTACAATGAGCAGTTCTTC. This gives the protein CAISGLGGYNEQFF.

In its sample, this clonotype was seen a few times. The chain employs TRBV6-5 and TRBJ2-1; TRBD2 matches 8 bases. Germline trimming cut 8 bases from V and 5 bases from J; bases unmatched to any gene: 26. There are 20 residues in the CDR3. The germline V gene encodes CDR1 MNHEY and CDR2 SVGAGI. The CDR3 is CASRQSSGRSALRYNNEQFF. CDR3 nucleotides: TGTGCCAGCCGGCAATCCAGCGGGAGATCAGCATTAAGGTATAACAATGAGCAGTTCTTC.

This clonotype was counted ten times or more. The gene calls are TRBV12-3 or TRBV12-4 and TRBJ2-5; 10 bases map to TRBD1. The V and J ends lost 6 bases and 5 bases, in that order; junction bases with no gene match: 9. There are 15 residues in the CDR3. CDR3 in amino acids: CASRSGTGVRETQYF. The DNA of the CDR3 is TGTGCCAGCAGGTCCGGGACAGGGGTCAGGGAGACCCAGTACTTC.